The clone carrying this T cell receptor beta chain was found a few times. Its cognate antigen is unknown. The CDR3 is 17 residues long. The germline V gene encodes CDR1 SNHLY and CDR2 FYNNEI. The J segment lost 0 bases and the V segment lost 6 bases, leaving 9 bases of the junction unmatched. Prepared TCR beta cDNA libraries contained unique molecular identifiers. When about 0.9 to 10 million T cells were used, they gave about 550,000 cDNA molecules. Each CDR3 protein gets one entry after TCRdb re-called the PCR reads with MiXCR. This sample has approximately 350,000 distinct CDR3 sequences; about a third occur once, and the top ten carry roughly an eighth. This entry is derived from a study of post-analysis software for immune sequencing data. The study, taken as a whole, reports: Patients carried roughly 5 TRBV segments more frequently than controls did, and TRBV5-6, TRBV5-1 and TRBV20-1 were among them. F measure grouped same-batch samples tightly together.

The chain employs TRBV2 and TRBJ2-1; TRBD2 matches at 9 bases. The specimen sequenced was blood. This receptor was obtained from a girl between 5 and 17 years old with multiple sclerosis. The CDR3 loop is CASSLGRGGSSYNEQFF. The CDR3 DNA reads TGTGCCAGCAGCCTGGGGCGGGGGGGGAGCTCCTACAATGAGCAGTTCTTC.